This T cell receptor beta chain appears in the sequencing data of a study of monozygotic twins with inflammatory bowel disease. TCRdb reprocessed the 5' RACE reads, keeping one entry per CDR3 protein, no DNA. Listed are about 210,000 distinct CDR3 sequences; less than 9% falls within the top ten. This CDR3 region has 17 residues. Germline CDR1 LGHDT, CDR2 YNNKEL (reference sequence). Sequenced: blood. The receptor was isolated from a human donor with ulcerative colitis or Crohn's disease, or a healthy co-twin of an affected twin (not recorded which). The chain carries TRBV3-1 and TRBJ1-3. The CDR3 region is CASSQDFERLSGNTIYF.